At least ten counts were recorded for the clone carrying this TCR beta chain. This record belongs to a study of T cells in Graves' hyperthyroidism and ophthalmopathy. What was amplified from RNA transcripts were TCR beta CDR3 regions. In the first-round RT-PCR of the TCR CDR3, the HTBI primer set was used. TCRdb recomputed calls from the multiplex PCR reads with MiXCR, one row per CDR3 protein. Altogether some 490,000 distinct CDR3 sequences are present, approximately 23% being singletons, with the ten largest covering around 50%. Sequencing was done on a sample of blood. This TCR was recovered from a woman aged 70-85 years with Graves' ophthalmopathy.

The CDR3 is CASSQTGTSPYNEQFF. CDR3 nucleotide sequence: TGTGCCAGCAGTCAAACCGGGACTAGCCCTTACAATGAGCAGTTCTTC. This rearrangement joins TRBV12-3 or TRBV12-4 to TRBJ2-1; 9 bases match TRBD2. The CDR3 is made up of 16 amino acids. V lost 5 bases, J lost 4 bases, and 9 bases stayed unmatched.